One and the same sample provided the 19 T cell receptor beta chains below, sequenced in a study of early T cells in non-severe SARS-CoV-2 infection. TCRdb re-derived calls from the 5' RACE reads in MiXCR, one entry per CDR3 protein. The data contain about 71,000 distinct CDR3 sequences, roughly 13% of them singletons. Material for sequencing was whole blood. Receptor source: an adult who was a healthcare worker with PCR-confirmed SARS-CoV-2 infection or an uninfected control (not recorded which).

This clonotype has a handful of counts. V gene TRBV12-3 or TRBV12-4 combines with J gene TRBJ2-2; D is unclear. The V end lost 8 bases, the J end lost 1 base, and 5 bases lay between the germline ends. This CDR3 has 12 amino acids. The CDR3 DNA is TGTGCCAGCGGGATGAACACCGGGGAGCTGTTTTTT. Residues: CASGMNTGELFF.

This clonotype was counted many times. This rearrangement joins TRBV19 to TRBJ2-3, with a weak D call TRBD2 (6 bases). Trimming stripped 5 bases from V and 1 base from J, with 13 bases between. This CDR3 has 15 residues. Germline V lookup: CDR1 LNHDA, CDR2 SQIVND (reference sequence). The CDR3 DNA is TGTGCCAGTAGTCCACCGGGACTCCGCACAGATACGCAGTATTTT. This sequence encodes CASSPPGLRTDTQYF.

The chain links TRBV7-2 to TRBJ1-2; 7 nucleotides match TRBD1. The CDR3 spans 14 residues. V was clipped by 5 bases and J by 5 bases; unmatched bases: 8. Germline CDR1 SGHTA, CDR2 FQGNSA. For the CDR3, the DNA is TGTGCCAGCAGCCAGTCCCGGGACAGTTATGGCTACACCTTC. Translated, it gives CASSQSRDSYGYTF.

The rearrangement joins TRBV29-1 to TRBJ2-2; D not resolved. The CDR3 is made up of 13 amino acids. Per the germline V gene, CDR1 is SQVTM and CDR2 is ANQGSEA. V dropped 6 bases and J dropped 2 bases, with 10 bases sitting between them. The CDR3 sequence: CSVERANTGELFF. The DNA for the CDR3 is TGCAGCGTAGAAAGGGCTAACACCGGGGAGCTGTTTTTT.

This clonotype has ten or more counts. J is TRBJ2-3 and V is TRBV29-1; possibly TRBD1 for D (5 bases). Germline V gene data show CDR1 as SQVTM and CDR2 as ANQGSEA. Trimming stripped 4 bases from V and 2 bases from J, with 16 bases between. This CDR3 is built from 15 residues. DNA for the CDR3: TGCAGCGTTGTACAGGCCTTCTTAGACACAGATACGCAGTATTTT. Its translation: CSVVQAFLDTDTQYF.

The rearrangement uses TRBV30 and TRBJ2-1, with 8 bases that match TRBD2. The V segment lost 0 bases and the J segment 1 base; nucleotides outside the gene matches: 8. CDR1 and CDR2 (germline): GTSNPN, SVGIG (reference sequence). The CDR3 length is 17 residues. The CDR3 loop reads CAWSVILGGGSYNEQFF. In DNA, the CDR3 is TGTGCCTGGAGTGTAATTTTGGGCGGGGGGTCCTACAATGAGCAGTTCTTC.

The chain joins TRBV4-2 to TRBJ2-2; 8 bases are a match to TRBD1. The ends lost 1 base at V and 3 bases at J; junction bases unmatched: 7. This CDR3 has 17 amino acids. Per the germline V gene, CDR1 is LGHNA and CDR2 is YNFKEQ. CDR3 in amino acids: CASSQGTRGLYTGELFF. The CDR3 region has the DNA TGTGCCAGCAGCCAAGGAACCAGGGGGCTTTACACCGGGGAGCTGTTTTTT.

This clonotype showed up many times. This sequence joins TRBV25-1 and TRBJ1-5; 8 bases fit TRBD1. The CDR3 consists of 13 residues. The germline V gene has CDR1 MGHDK and CDR2 SYGVNS. V shed 4 bases and J 4 bases; nucleotides not matched to a gene: 0. The CDR3 is CASSGTGNQPQHF. CDR3 sequence (DNA): TGTGCCAGCAGTGGGACAGGGAATCAGCCCCAGCATTTT.

This chain connects TRBV7-2 to TRBJ1-1, with D unresolved. The CDR3 spans 11 residues. V lost 4 bases to trimming and J lost 7 bases, with 7 bases between them. Germline assignment: CDR1 SGHTA and CDR2 FQGNSA. The CDR3 loop reads CASSSEGEAFF. As DNA, the CDR3 is TGTGCCAGCAGCTCCGAGGGTGAAGCTTTCTTT.

This chain joins TRBV7-3 and TRBJ2-7; D call uncertain. CDR1 is SGHTA and CDR2 is FQGTGA in the germline V gene. V dropped 1 base and J dropped 0 bases, with 7 bases sitting between them. The CDR3 is 14 amino acids. This CDR3 is CASSLMGNSYEQYF. The CDR3 DNA reads as TGTGCCAGCAGCTTAATGGGGAACTCCTACGAGCAGTACTTC.

The chain couples TRBV29-1 to TRBJ1-1; D not certain. The V end lost 6 bases, the J end lost 4 bases, and 9 bases lay between the germline ends. The CDR3 spans 11 residues. Germline values: CDR1 SQVTM, CDR2 ANQGSEA. CDR3 sequence (DNA): TGCAGCGTCAGGTGGAGCACTGAAGCTTTCTTT. This sequence encodes CSVRWSTEAFF. Looking up the rest from reference TRBV29-1 and TRBJ1-1 gives the full variable domain: SAVISQKPSRDICQRGTSLTIQCQVDSQVTMMFWYRQQPGQSLTLIATANQGSEATYESGFVIDKFPISRPNLTFSTLTVSNMSPEDSSIYLCSVRWSTEAFFGQGTRLTVV.

Ten or more counts support this clonotype. The chain carries TRBV4-2 and TRBJ2-3; 11 bases align to TRBD1. V shed 4 bases, J shed 5 bases, and the junction held 5 bases outside the gene matches. The CDR3 runs to 15 residues. The germline CDR1 and CDR2 sequences are LGHNA and YNFKEQ. The CDR3 DNA reads TGTGCCAGCAGCCTAGGGACAGGGGGTTTAGATACGCAGTATTTT. It encodes CASSLGTGGLDTQYF.

The chain links TRBV20-1 to TRBJ1-1; 8 bases are a match to TRBD1. After removal of 6 bases from V and 3 bases from J, the junction contained 6 bases not matched to a gene. Germline V lookup: CDR1 DFQATT, CDR2 SNEGSKA (reference sequence). The CDR3 has 13 residues. The CDR3 spells CSAAGTGDTEAFF. The CDR3 nucleotides are TGCAGTGCCGCCGGGACAGGCGACACTGAAGCTTTCTTT.

This clonotype has just a few counts. V gene TRBV5-6 combines with J gene TRBJ2-7; tentatively, D is TRBD1 (5 bases). V lost 4 bases and J 2 bases, leaving 7 bases between the germline ends. Germline values: CDR1 SGHDT, CDR2 YYEEEE. The CDR3 is made up of 12 amino acids. The CDR3 region is CASSTGPYEQYF. CDR3 sequence (DNA): TGTGCCAGCAGCACAGGACCCTACGAGCAGTACTTC.

This clonotype was seen many times. The rearrangement uses TRBV11-2 and TRBJ1-6; D gene unclear. Germline CDR1 reads SGHAT; CDR2 reads FQNNGV. CDR3 size: 14 residues. V was cut by 5 bases and J by 0 bases, with 5 bases left in between. In DNA, the CDR3 is TGTGCCAGCAGCCCAAGCTCCTATAATTCACCCCTCCACTTT. Encoded protein: CASSPSSYNSPLHF.

The V gene is TRBV5-8, the J gene TRBJ2-7; TRBD1 or TRBD2 may be the D gene (5 bases each). The CDR3 spans 16 residues. Trimming removed 0 bases from V and 5 bases from J, with 18 bases in between. CDR1 and CDR2 from the germline V gene are SGHTS and YDEGEE. The CDR3 nucleotides are TGTGCCAGCAGCTTGGGGTTGAGGGGCACCGGCAACGAGCAGTACTTC. It specifies CASSLGLRGTGNEQYF.

This clonotype was seen more than once but under ten times. The gene calls are TRBV28 and TRBJ1-3; a weak D match, TRBD1 (5 bases). The germline V gene has CDR1 MDHEN and CDR2 SYDVKM. V lost 3 bases to trimming and J lost 0 bases, with 9 bases between them. The CDR3 contains 15 residues. As DNA, the CDR3 is TGTGCCAGCAGTTTCCGACAGCCCTCTGGAAACACCATATATTTT. Encoded protein: CASSFRQPSGNTIYF. Looking up the rest from reference TRBV28 and TRBJ1-3 gives the full variable domain: DVKVTQSSRYLVKRTGEKVFLECVQDMDHENMFWYRQDPGLGLRLIYFSYDVKMKEKGDIPEGYSVSREKKERFSLILESASTNQTSMYLCASSFRQPSGNTIYFGEGSWLTVV.

This chain joins TRBV6-2 or TRBV6-3 and TRBJ2-3; a possible D gene is TRBD2 (5 bases). Germline CDR1 and CDR2: MNHEY and SVGEGT. The CDR3 covers 17 residues. V gave up 0 bases and J gave up 0 bases, with 13 bases separating them. The CDR3 sequence: CASSYSTRGASTDTQYF. Written as DNA, the CDR3 is TGTGCCAGCAGTTACTCTACCCGGGGAGCCAGCACAGATACGCAGTATTTT.

This clonotype was seen only a few times. The chain recombines TRBV20-1 with TRBJ2-3; TRBD1 matches at 11 bases. The V segment lost 0 bases and the J segment 7 bases; nucleotides outside the gene matches: 12. CDR3 length: 17 residues. Germline assignment: CDR1 DFQATT and CDR2 SNEGSKA (reference sequence). CDR3 loop: CSARDREDRGRRNTQYF. CDR3 bases: TGCAGTGCTAGAGATCGGGAGGACAGGGGGCGCCGAAATACGCAGTATTTT.